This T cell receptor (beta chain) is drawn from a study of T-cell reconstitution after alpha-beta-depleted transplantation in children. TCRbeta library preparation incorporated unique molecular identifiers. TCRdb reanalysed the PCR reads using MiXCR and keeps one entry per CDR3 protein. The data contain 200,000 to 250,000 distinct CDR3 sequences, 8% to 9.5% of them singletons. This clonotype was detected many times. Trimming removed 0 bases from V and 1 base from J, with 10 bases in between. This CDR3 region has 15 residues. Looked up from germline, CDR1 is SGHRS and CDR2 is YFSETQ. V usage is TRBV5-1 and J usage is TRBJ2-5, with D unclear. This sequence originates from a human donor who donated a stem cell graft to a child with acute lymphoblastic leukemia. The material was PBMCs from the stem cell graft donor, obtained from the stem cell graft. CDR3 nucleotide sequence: TGCGCCAGCAGCTTGGCCGGGCTGATCCAAGAGACCCAGTACTTC. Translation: CASSLAGLIQETQYF.